This T cell receptor beta chain stems from a study of cytomegalovirus exposure and HLA in healthy donors. Study-level information: Of all 400 or so donors who were genotyped, roughly 81% belonged to the Caucasian-associated ancestry cluster.

V was cut by 3 bases and J by 8 bases, with 16 bases left in between. Germline V gene sequence: CDR1 MNHEY, CDR2 SVGAGI. The CDR3 extends over 15 amino acids. Of note for this clone: Antigen unknown.

Study findings and constraints: Earlier analysis looked at TCR beta V segments, and most were productive about 87% or about 30% of the time. Sequencing likely caused a cluster of highly shared sequence variants.

Use of 60 Vbeta and 13 Jbeta primers characterized the PCR. The assay was immunoSEQ multiplex PCR, and TCRdb's table has in-frame clones only and misses some. The sample contains about 25,000 clones, almost 70% of which appear only once. The V gene is TRBV6-5, the J gene TRBJ1-4; D perhaps matches TRBD1 (5 bases). The specimen sequenced was PBMCs. This receptor was obtained from a woman aged 50 to 60 in good health and CMV-seronegative. CDR3 region: CASSYGAGSGEKLFF. In DNA, the CDR3 is TGTGCCAGCAGTTATGGGGCAGGGTCAGGGGAAAAACTGTTTTTT.